There are many counts of the clone carrying this T cell receptor (beta chain). Combining a sample-barcoded 5' primer with a J-beta primer mix, a second PCR ran for roughly 7 to 11 cycles. TCRdb independently ran MiXCR on the 5' RACE reads; one entry per CDR3 protein. Counted here are 650,000 to 1,000,000 distinct CDR3 sequences, roughly 34% occurring once; the ten biggest clones make up over 10%. These data are taken from a study of blood T cells in healthy people across ages. This TCR came from a man aged 18 to 30 in good health. The sequenced material came from blood.

The CDR3 DNA reads as TGTGCCAGCAGTTACTCGAACGGCTACAGGGGAGAACAAGAGACCCAGTACTTC. This encodes CASSYSNGYRGEQETQYF. The rearrangement joins TRBV6-2 or TRBV6-3 to TRBJ2-5; 7 nucleotides agree with TRBD1. Germline V gene data show CDR1 as MNHEY and CDR2 as SVGEGT. CDR3 size: 18 residues. Trimming removed 0 bases from V and 2 bases from J; junction bases left unmatched: 12.